These 9 T cell receptor beta chains were sequenced from one sample in a study of OX40 agonist ivuxolimab in advanced cancers. Library construction relied on the immunoSEQ multiplex PCR assay. Sourced from immuneACCESS, this table was stored by TCRdb with only in-frame sequences that have V and J called. A share of the clones is absent; for the studies checked, an unresolved V gene accounts for under half, and the remainder has no known explanation. The sample data list tens of thousands of clones, and about four fifths of these were observed just once. 5% of the sample lies in the top ten. The sequencing used CD4+ or CD8+ T cells sorted from blood, collected in a trial of the OX40 agonist ivuxolimab. These receptors were taken from an adult with an advanced solid tumor such as melanoma, head and neck, liver or kidney cancer.

On this clone: The same CDR3 also results from other DNA sequences found in this sample. CDR3: CASSFTANTEAFF. In nucleotides, the CDR3 is TGTGCCAGCAGCTTCACAGCTAACACTGAAGCTTTCTTT. The chain is built from TRBV11-3 and TRBJ1-1; D is ambiguous. Looked up from germline, CDR1 is SGHNT and CDR2 is YENEEA. Deletions cut 3 bases from V and 2 bases from J, with 7 bases between. The CDR3 has 13 residues.

This rearrangement joins TRBV15 to TRBJ1-4; unclear D gene. Trimming took off 0 bases at V and 5 bases at J, with 10 bases between the two ends. This CDR3 region has 15 residues. The V gene's germline CDR1 is LNHNV and CDR2 YYDKDF (reference sequence). In nucleotides, the CDR3 is TGTGCCACCAGCAGAGATGGGCACGCGAATGAAAAACTGTTTTTT. Protein: CATSRDGHANEKLFF.

The chain combines TRBV28 with TRBJ1-1; 7 bases are shared with TRBD1. CDR1 is MDHEN and CDR2 is SYDVKM in the germline V gene. CDR3 length equals 14 residues. The V segment lost 8 bases and the J segment 1 base; nucleotides outside the gene matches: 7. The CDR3 DNA sequence: TGTGCCAGCCTACTGGCAGGGGGGAACACTGAAGCTTTCTTT. Residues: CASLLAGGNTEAFF.

The V and J genes are TRBV5-1 and TRBJ2-7; 7 positions agree with TRBD2. There are 13 residues in the CDR3. CDR1 is SGHRS, CDR2 YFSETQ, per germline. J was trimmed by 1 base and V by 7 bases; bases with no gene match: 5. The CDR3 coding sequence is TGCGCCAGCGGTAACGGGGGGTCCTACGAGCAGTACTTC. Translating it yields CASGNGGSYEQYF.

The rearrangement uses TRBV7-8 and TRBJ2-2; 10 bases are a match to TRBD2. The CDR3 is made up of 16 amino acids. The V segment lost 4 bases and the J segment 3 bases; nucleotides outside the gene matches: 5. CDR1 SGHVS and CDR2 FQNEAQ come from the germline V gene. The DNA of the CDR3 is TGTGCCAGCAGCTCTAGCGGGAGCGGTCACACCGGGGAGCTGTTTTTT. Protein: CASSSSGSGHTGELFF.

The gene calls are TRBV4-1 and TRBJ2-7; 7 nucleotides align to TRBD1. CDR1 is MGHRA, CDR2 YSYEKL, per germline. V dropped 1 base and J dropped 3; count of bases not matched to a gene: 12. The CDR3 sequence is 17 residues long. In DNA form, the CDR3 reads TGCGCCAGCAGCCAAGGAGGTTCGGTGGGACAGATCTACGAGCAGTACTTC. Encoded protein: CASSQGGSVGQIYEQYF.

The chain recombines TRBV2 with TRBJ2-7, with a possible D match to TRBD1 (5 bases). V gave up 5 bases and J gave up 5 bases, with 13 bases separating them. From germline, CDR1 is SNHLY and CDR2 FYNNEI. This CDR3 is 13 amino acids long. CDR3 region: CASSFRVGNEQYF. The DNA for the CDR3 is TGTGCCAGCAGTTTCAGGGTTGGAAACGAGCAGTACTTC.

The chain carries TRBV18 and TRBJ2-3; the D gene is possibly TRBD1 (5 bases). This CDR3 region has 12 residues. Trimming shortened V by 3 bases and J by 5 bases, and 6 bases separated the two germline ends. The germline V gene encodes CDR1 KGHSH and CDR2 LQKENI. CDR3 DNA: TGTGCCAGCTCACCTAGGGGAGATACGCAGTATTTT. Protein: CASSPRGDTQYF.

The chain carries TRBV14 and TRBJ2-3, with 8 nucleotides matching TRBD2. CDR1 SGHDN and CDR2 FVKESK come from the germline V gene. The CDR3 runs to 14 residues. The J segment lost 8 bases and the V segment lost 1 base, leaving 5 bases of the junction unmatched. CDR3 loop: CASSQAGAGGTQYF. The CDR3 nucleotides are TGTGCCAGCAGCCAAGCGGGGGCGGGAGGTACGCAGTATTTT.